This T cell receptor (beta chain) was sequenced during a study of cytomegalovirus exposure and HLA in healthy donors. Regarding the study as a whole: 150 to 200 TCR beta chains were listed as cytomegalovirus-associated.

The repertoire was sequenced with immunoSEQ multiplex PCR; TCRdb's copy has only in-frame clones and lacks some. The sample holds more than 65,000 clones, just under 95% seen once. Comments on this clone: Its cognate antigen is unknown.

Between the trimmed V and J ends, which lost 4 bases and 0 bases, there was a span of 13 bases. The CDR3 has 15 amino acids. Germline values: CDR1 SGHRS, CDR2 YFSETQ. Source material: PBMCs. The V gene is TRBV5-1, the J gene TRBJ1-2, with D possibly matching TRBD1 (6 bases). The clonotype originates from a man aged 18 to 30 in good health and CMV-seronegative. Here the CDR3 DNA reads TGCGCCAGCAGCCCCACAGGGCCCCCTAACTATGGCTACACCTTC. It encodes CASSPTGPPNYGYTF.